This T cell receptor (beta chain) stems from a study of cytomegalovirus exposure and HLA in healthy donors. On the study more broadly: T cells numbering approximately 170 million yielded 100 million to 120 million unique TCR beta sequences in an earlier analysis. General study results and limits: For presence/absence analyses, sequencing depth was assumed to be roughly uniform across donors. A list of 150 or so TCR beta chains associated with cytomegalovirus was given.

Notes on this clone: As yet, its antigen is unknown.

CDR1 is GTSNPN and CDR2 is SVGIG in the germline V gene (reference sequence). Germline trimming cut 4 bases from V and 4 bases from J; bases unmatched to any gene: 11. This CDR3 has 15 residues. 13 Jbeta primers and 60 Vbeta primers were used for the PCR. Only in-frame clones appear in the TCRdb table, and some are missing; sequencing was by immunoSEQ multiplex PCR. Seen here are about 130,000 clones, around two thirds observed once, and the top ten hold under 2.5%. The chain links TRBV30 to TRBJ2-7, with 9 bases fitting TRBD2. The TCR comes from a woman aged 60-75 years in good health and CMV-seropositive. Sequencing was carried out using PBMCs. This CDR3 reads CAWTLMGSGRYEQYF. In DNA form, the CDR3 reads TGTGCCTGGACCTTGATGGGTAGCGGGAGATACGAGCAGTACTTC. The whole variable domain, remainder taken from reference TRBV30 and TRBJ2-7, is SQTIHQWPATLVQPVGSPLSLECTVEGTSNPNLYWYRQAAGRGLQLLFYSVGIGQISSEVPQNLSASRPQDRQFILSSKKLLLSDSGFYLCAWTLMGSGRYEQYFGPGTRLTVT.